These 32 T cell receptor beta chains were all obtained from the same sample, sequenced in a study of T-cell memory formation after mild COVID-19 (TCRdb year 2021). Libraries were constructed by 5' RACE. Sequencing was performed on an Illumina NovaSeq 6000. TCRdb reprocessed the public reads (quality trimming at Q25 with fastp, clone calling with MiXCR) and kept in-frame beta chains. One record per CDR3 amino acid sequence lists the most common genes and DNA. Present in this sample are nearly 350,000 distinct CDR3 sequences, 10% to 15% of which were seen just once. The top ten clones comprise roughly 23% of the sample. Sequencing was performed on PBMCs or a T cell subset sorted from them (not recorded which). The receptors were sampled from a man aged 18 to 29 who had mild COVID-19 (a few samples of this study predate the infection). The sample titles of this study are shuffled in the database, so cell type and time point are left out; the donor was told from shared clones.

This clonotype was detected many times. The DNA of the CDR3 is TGCAGTGCTATCAGGCTGTTGGAGACCCAGTACTTC. Translating it yields CSAIRLLETQYF. J is TRBJ2-5 and V is TRBV20-1; D call uncertain. This CDR3 is 12 amino acids long. The germline V and J ends were trimmed by 4 bases and 5 bases, with 11 bases remaining between them. The V gene's germline CDR1 is DFQATT and CDR2 SNEGSKA (reference sequence).

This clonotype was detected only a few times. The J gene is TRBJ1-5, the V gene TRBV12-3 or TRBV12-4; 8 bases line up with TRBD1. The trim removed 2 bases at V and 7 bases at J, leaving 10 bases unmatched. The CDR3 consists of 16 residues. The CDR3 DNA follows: TGTGCCAGCAGTTTAATGTCAGGGGGCTCAGGACAGCCCCAGCATTTT. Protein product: CASSLMSGGSGQPQHF.

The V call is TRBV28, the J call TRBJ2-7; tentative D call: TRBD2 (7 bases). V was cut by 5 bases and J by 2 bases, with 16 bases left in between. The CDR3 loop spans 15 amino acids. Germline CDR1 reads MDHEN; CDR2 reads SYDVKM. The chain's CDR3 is CASSKGGALTYEQYV. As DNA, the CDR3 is TGTGCCAGCAGTAAGGGGGGGGCTCTGACCTACGAGCAGTACGTC.

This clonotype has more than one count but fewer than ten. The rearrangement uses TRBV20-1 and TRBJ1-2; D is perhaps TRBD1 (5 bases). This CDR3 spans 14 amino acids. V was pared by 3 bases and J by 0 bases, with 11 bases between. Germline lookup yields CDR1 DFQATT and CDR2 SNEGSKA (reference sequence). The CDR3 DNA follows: TGCAGTGCTAGGCCAGGGACCTCTAACTATGGCTACACCTTC. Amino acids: CSARPGTSNYGYTF.

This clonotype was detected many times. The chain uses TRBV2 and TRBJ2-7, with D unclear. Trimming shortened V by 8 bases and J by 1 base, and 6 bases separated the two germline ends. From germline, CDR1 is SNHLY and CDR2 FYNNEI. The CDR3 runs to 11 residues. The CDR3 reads CASRSSYEQYV. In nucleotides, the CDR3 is TGTGCCAGCCGTTCTTCCTACGAGCAGTACGTC.

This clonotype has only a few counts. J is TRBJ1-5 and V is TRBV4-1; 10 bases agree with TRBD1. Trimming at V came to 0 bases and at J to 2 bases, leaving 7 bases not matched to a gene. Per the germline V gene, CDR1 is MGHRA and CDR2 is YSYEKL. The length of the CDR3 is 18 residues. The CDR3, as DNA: TGCGCCAGCAGCCAAGAAGGGACAGGGGTTTCCGGCAATCAGCCCCAGCATTTT. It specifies CASSQEGTGVSGNQPQHF.

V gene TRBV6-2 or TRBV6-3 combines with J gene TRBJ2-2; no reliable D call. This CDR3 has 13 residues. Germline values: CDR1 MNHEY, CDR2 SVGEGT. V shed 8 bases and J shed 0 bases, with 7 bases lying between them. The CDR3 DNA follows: TGTGCCAGCTGTCGCCCGAACACCGGGGAGCTGTTTTTT. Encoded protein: CASCRPNTGELFF.

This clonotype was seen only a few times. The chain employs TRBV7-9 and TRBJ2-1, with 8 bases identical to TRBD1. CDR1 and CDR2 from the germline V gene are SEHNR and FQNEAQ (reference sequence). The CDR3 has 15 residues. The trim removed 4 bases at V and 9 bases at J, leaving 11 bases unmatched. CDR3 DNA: TGTGCCAGCAGCTCGTCACAGGGGGAGTTGAGTGAGCAGTTCTTC. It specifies CASSSSQGELSEQFF.

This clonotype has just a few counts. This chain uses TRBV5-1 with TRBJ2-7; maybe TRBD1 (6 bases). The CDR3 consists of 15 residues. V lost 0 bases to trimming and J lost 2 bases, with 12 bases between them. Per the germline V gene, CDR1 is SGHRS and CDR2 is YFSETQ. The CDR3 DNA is TGCGCCAGCAGCTTGGAAGCGGCAGGGGCCTACGAGCAGTACTTC. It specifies CASSLEAAGAYEQYF.

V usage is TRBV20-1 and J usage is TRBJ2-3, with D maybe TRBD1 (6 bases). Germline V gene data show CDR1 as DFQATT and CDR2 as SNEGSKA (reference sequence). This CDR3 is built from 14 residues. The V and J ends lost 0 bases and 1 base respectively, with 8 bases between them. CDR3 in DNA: TGCAGTGCTAGAGAAGGGGGTCGCACAGATACGCAGTATTTT. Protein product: CSAREGGRTDTQYF.

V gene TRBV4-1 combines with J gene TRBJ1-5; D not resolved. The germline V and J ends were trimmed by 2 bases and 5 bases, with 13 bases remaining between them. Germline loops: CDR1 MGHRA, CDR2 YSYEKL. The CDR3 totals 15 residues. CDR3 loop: CASSQPGNGYQPQHF. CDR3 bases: TGCGCCAGCAGCCAACCCGGGAACGGGTATCAGCCCCAGCATTTT.

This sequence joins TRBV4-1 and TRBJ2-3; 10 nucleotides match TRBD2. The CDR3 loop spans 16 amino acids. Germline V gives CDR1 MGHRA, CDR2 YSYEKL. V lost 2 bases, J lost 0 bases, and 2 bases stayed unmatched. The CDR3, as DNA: TGCGCCAGCAGCCAACAGCGGGGGGGAAGCACAGATACGCAGTATTTT. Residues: CASSQQRGGSTDTQYF.

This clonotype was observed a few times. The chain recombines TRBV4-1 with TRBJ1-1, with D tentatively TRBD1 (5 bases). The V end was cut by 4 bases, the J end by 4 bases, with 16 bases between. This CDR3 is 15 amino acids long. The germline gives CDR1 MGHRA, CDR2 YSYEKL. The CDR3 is CASSPWGRVFTEAFF. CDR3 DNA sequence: TGCGCCAGCAGCCCTTGGGGCAGGGTGTTCACTGAAGCTTTCTTT.

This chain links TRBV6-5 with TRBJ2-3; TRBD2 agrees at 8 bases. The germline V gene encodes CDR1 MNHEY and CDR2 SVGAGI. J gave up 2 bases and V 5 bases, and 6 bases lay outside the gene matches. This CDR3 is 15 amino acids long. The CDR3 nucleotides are TGTGCCAGCAGTGCAACTAGCGGATACACAGATACGCAGTATTTT. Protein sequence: CASSATSGYTDTQYF.

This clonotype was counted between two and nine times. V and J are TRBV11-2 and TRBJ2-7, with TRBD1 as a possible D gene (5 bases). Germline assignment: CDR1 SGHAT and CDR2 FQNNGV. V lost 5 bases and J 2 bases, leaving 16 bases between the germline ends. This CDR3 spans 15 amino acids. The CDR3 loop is CASSPAPRQTYEQYF. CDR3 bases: TGTGCCAGCAGCCCAGCCCCGCGACAGACCTACGAGCAGTACTTC. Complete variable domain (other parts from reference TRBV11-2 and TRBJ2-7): EAGVAQSPRYKIIEKRQSVAFWCNPISGHATLYWYQQILGQGPKLLIQFQNNGVVDDSQLPKDRFSAERLKGVDSTLKIQPAKLEDSAVYLCASSPAPRQTYEQYFGPGTRLTVT.

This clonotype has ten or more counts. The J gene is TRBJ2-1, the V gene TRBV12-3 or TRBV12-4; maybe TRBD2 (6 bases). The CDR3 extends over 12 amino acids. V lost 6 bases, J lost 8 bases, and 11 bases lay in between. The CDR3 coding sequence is TGTGCCAGCAGCCTCCGCGGGGATGAGCAGTTCTTC. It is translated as CASSLRGDEQFF.

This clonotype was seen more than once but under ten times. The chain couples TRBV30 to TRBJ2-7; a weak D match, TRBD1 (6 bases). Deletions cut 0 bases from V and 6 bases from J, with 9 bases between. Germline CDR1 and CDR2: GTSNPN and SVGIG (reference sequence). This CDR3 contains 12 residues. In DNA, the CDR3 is TGTGCCTGGAGTGTACAGGGCGGCGAGCAGTACTTC. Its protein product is CAWSVQGGEQYF.

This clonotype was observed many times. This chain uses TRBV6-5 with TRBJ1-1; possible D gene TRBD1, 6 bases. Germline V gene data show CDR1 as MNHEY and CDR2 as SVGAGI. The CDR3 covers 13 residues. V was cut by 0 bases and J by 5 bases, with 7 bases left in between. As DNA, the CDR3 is TGTGCCAGCAGTTACTCGAGGGGGACTGAAGCTTTCTTT. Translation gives CASSYSRGTEAFF.

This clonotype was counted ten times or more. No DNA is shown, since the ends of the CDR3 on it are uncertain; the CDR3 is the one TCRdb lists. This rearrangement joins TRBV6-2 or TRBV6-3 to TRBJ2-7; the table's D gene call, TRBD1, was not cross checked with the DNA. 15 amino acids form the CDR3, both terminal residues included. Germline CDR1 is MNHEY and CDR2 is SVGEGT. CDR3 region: CASSFFGQGVYEQYF.

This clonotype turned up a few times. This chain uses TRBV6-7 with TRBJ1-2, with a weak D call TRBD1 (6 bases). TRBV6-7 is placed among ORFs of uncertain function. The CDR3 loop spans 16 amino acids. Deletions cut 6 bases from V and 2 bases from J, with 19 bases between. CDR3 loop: CASRRTDRTTNYGYTF. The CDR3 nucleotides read TGTGCCAGCAGACGGACAGACCGAACCACCAACTATGGCTACACCTTC.

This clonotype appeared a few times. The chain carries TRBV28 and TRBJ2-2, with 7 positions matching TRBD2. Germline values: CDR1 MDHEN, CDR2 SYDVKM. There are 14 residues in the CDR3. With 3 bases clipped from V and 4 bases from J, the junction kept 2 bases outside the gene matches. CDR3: CASSLGGTTGELFF. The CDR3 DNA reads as TGTGCCAGCAGTTTGGGAGGGACCACCGGGGAGCTGTTTTTT.

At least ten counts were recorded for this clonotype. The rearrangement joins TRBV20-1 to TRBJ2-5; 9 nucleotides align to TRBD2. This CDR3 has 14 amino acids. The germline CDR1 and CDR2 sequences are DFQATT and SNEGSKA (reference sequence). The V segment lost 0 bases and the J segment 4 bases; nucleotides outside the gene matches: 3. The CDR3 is CSARDLAGIETQYF. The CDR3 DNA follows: TGCAGTGCTAGAGATCTAGCGGGGATAGAGACCCAGTACTTC.

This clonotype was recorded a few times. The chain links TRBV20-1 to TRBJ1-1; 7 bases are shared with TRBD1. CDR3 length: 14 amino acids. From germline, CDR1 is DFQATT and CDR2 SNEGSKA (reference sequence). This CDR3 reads CRAARDRTYTEAFF. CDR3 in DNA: TGCAGGGCCGCCCGGGACAGAACCTACACTGAAGCTTTCTTT.

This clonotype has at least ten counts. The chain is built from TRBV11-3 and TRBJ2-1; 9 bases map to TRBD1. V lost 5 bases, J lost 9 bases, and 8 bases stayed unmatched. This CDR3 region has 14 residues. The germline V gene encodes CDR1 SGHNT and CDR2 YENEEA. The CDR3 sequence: CASSGQGRRGEQFF. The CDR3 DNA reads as TGTGCCAGCAGCGGACAGGGGCGACGGGGTGAGCAGTTCTTC.

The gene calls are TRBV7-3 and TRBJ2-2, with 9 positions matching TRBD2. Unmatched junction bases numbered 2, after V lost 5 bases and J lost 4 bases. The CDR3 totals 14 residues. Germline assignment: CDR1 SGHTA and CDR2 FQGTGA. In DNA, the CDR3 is TGTGCCAGCAGCATAGCGGGGGCCACCGGGGAGCTGTTTTTT. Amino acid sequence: CASSIAGATGELFF.

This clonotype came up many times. CDR3 coding DNA: TGTGCCAGCAGCCGGGACAGGGCAGGCTACGAGCAGTACTTC. Encoded protein: CASSRDRAGYEQYF. The chain couples TRBV7-2 to TRBJ2-7; 9 positions agree with TRBD1. There are 14 residues in the CDR3. The germline V gene has CDR1 SGHTA and CDR2 FQGNSA. Trimming cost V 5 bases and J 3 bases; bases outside gene matches: 5.

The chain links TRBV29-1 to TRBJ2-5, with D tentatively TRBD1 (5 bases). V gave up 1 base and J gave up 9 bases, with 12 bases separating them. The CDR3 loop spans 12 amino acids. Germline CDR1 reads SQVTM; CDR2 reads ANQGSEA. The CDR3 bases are TGCAGCGTTGAAGTGCGAGTAGGGGCCCAGTACTTC. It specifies CSVEVRVGAQYF.

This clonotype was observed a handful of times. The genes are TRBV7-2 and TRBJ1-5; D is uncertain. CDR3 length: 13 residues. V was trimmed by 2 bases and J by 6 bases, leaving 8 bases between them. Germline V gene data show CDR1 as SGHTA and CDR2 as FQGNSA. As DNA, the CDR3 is TGTGCCAGCAGCTTACAGACGGGTCAGCCCCAGCATTTT. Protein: CASSLQTGQPQHF.

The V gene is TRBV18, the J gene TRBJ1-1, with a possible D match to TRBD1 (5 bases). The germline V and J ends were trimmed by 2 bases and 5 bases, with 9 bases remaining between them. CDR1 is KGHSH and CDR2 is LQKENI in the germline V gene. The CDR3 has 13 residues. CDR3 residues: CASSPGTRTEAFF. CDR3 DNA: TGTGCCAGCTCACCAGGGACGAGGACTGAAGCTTTCTTT.

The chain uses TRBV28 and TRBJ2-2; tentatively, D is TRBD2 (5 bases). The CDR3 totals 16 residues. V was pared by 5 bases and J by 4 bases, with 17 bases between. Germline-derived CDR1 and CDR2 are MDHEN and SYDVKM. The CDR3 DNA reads TGTGCCAGCAGTCTCACGACTGCTGGAGGCACCGGGGAGCTGTTTTTT. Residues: CASSLTTAGGTGELFF.

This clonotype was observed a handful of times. The CDR3 DNA sequence: TGCGCCAGCAGCCAAGATTCGACAGCGGCAAGGGAGCAGTACTTC. Its protein is CASSQDSTAAREQYF. This chain connects TRBV4-1 to TRBJ2-7, with D perhaps TRBD1 or TRBD2 (5 bases each). Germline loops: CDR1 MGHRA, CDR2 YSYEKL. V lost 0 bases and J lost 7, with 16 bases in between. The CDR3 runs to 15 residues.

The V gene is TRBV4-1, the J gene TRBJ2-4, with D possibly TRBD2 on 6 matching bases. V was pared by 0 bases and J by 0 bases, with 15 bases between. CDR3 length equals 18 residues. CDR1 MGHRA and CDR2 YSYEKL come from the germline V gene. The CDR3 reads CASSQDPPGVRAKNIQYF. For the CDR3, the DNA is TGCGCCAGCAGCCAAGATCCGCCGGGGGTGAGAGCCAAAAACATTCAGTACTTC.